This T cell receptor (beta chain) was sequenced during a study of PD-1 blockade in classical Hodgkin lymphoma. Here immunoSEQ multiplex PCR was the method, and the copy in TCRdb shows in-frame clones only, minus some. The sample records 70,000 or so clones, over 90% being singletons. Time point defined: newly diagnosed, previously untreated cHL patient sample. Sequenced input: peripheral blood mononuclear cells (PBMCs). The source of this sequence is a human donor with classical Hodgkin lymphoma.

The CDR3 DNA sequence: TGTGCCAGTAGTACTTGGGTCGGGTGGGATGATCAATCTGAAGCTTTCTTT. It translates to CASSTWVGWDDQSEAFF. This chain uses TRBV19 with TRBJ1-1; D is unclear. Trimming cost V 4 bases and J 6 bases, with 24 bases left between them. Germline CDR1 and CDR2: LNHDA and SQIVND (reference sequence). The CDR3 spans 17 residues.